The T cell receptor (beta chain) under discussion was sequenced for a study of T-cell memory formation after mild COVID-19. Turning to the study itself: TCR clusters were mostly donor specific. The study's findings and limits: Contracting CD4+ clones sat mainly in CM and EM; CD8+ in EMRA. There was a balanced CD4/CD8 profile in clones contracting day 15 to 85, and later expanders leaned CD4+.

MiXCR was run by TCRdb on the 5' RACE reads, yielding one entry per CDR3 protein. The repertoire has about 360,000 distinct CDR3 sequences, approximately 14% of them found once; the top ten carry 22%. This clonotype was detected only a few times. What it binds is not known. The CDR3 sequence is 15 residues long. V trimming: 4 bases; J trimming: 4 bases; junction bases outside the gene matches: 4. Germline V gene sequence: CDR1 SGHRS, CDR2 YFSETQ. This TCR came from a man aged 18 to 30 who had mild COVID-19 (a few samples of this study predate the infection). Cell type and time point are not known. The specimen was PBMCs or a T cell subset sorted from them (not recorded which). J is TRBJ2-2 and V is TRBV5-1; 10 bases are a match to TRBD1. In DNA form, the CDR3 reads TGCGCCAGCAGCGCTGGGGACAGGGGCACCGGGGAGCTGTTTTTT. Protein sequence: CASSAGDRGTGELFF.